This T cell receptor beta chain was captured by sequencing in a study of human T cells and chemical hapten exposure listed by TCRdb under 2021. Notes on the research overall: For sensitization, 2% DPC in acetone was applied to an approximately 2 cm by approximately 2 cm area of upper inner arm skin. Throughout the approximately 23-week study period, patients were also given weekly therapeutic DPC doses on the scalp. Patch testing was done on the upper back using Finn chambers containing 0.01% DPC, and results were scored after 6 days according to International Contact Dermatitis Research Group standards. Alopecia areata with under or over 50% scalp involvement, alopecia totalis and alopecia universalis were represented in the patient cohort, which was mostly female. Libraries were pooled for sequencing, and per-sample TCR yields varied mainly because of small differences in library volumes within the pool. Peripheral blood TCR repertoire changes were tracked in vivo in alopecia patients during primary and secondary sensitization to the hapten diphenylcyclopropenone (DPC). Blood was sampled from patients pre-sensitization (week 0) and at 2, 6 and about 24 weeks after DPC sensitization. Roughly 30 alopecia patients provided blood for TCR sequencing at one to four time points (pre-sensitization, 2, 6 and 24 weeks). Results the study describes overall, beyond this receptor: Alopecia, a presumed autoimmune disease, was present in all patients, so the immune response of the patients might differ from that of healthy individuals. DPC sensitization did not change how many TCRs were above 1 in 1000 frequency, and no evidence was found of alterations in global repertoire structure. Expanded TCRs formed significantly more large CDR3 similarity clusters than pre-sensitization or healthy control sets, consistent with antigen-driven responses. Patch test score was positively correlated with the number of PT1 expanded TCRs, with significance at thresholds 8, 16 and 32 but not at 4. After repeated subsampling, changes were observed in the strength of the expansion versus patch-test correlation and in the threshold at which the correlation became significant.

The sample's treatment or condition label is to be understood as: therapeutic diphenylcyclopropenone sensitization with weekly scalp DPC. At each patch-test visit, blood was drawn before the patch test was applied. Eligible patients were aged 18 to 70, diagnosed with alopecia, deemed suitable for DPC therapy, and excluded if pregnant. Total RNA was extracted from unfractionated whole blood collected in Tempus Blood RNA tubes. As to this clonotype: Its recognized antigen is unknown. No base quality values were provided; no much bigger clone lies one nucleotide off.

Reading the germline V gene gives CDR1 ENHRY and CDR2 SYGVKD. V is cut back by 6 bases and J by 0 bases, with 3 bases in the junction unmatched. The CDR3 has 17 amino acids, counting the end cysteine and phenylalanine. Just the 51-base CDR3 DNA is kept, in frame starting at base 1. During library preparation, unique molecular identifiers were attached to individual cDNA molecules so that TCRs could be counted in a quantitative, reproducible way. Both TCR alpha and TCR beta chains were sequenced from each blood RNA sample. In the original analysis: The median number of TCRs per sample was roughly 94,000, ranging from about 23,224 to 690,600. The Decombinator software suite was used to annotate V, J and CDR3 in the TCR reads. To make PS versus PT1 abundance plots, every sample was subsampled to the same number of TCRs (28,000). Expanded TCRs were defined as absent before sensitization and observed at least eight times at the 2-week time point. TCRdb's own reprocessing of the public reads used fastp at Q25 and MiXCR and kept productive beta chains. CDR3 protein duplicates are merged, each entry listing the most common genes and DNA. TCRdb's processing, not the authors', yielded these V and J calls. This sample's table lists over 35 distinct CDR3 sequences.

This TCR came from an adult with alopecia areata. Some clones in this sample may be carry-over from other donors' samples. This table probably holds off-target reads from a library built for another chain. Sample: whole blood, taken before DPC sensitization or 2, 6, or about 24 weeks after (not recorded which). The chain couples TRBV10-3 to TRBJ2-2, and 14 bases in between align with TRBD2. The nucleotide sequence reads TGTGCCATCAGGGGACTAGCGGGGGCCACGAACACCGGGGAGCTGTTTTTT. It translates as CAIRGLAGATNTGELFF.